Listed below are T cell receptor beta chains from one sample, sequenced in a study of naive and memory T cell subsets. TCRdb called the 5' RACE reads again in MiXCR, with one record for every CDR3 protein. The sample lists about 20,000 distinct CDR3 sequences, roughly 4% occurring once. The source is a male donor in good health. The CDR3 runs from the conserved cysteine through the conserved F or W. D genes are given only for firm matches. Size values are once, few and many counts, or a class for expanded clones, and some rows have none.

cdr3_nt cdr3_aa j_call d_call v_call clone_size
TGCAGTTCAGTAGAGGGCGCTCCCGGGGGAGGACAACTCGCCGGGATTTTT CSSVEGAPGGGQLAGIF TRBJ1-4 - TRBV20-1 many
TGCGCCAGCAGCTTGCGCAGGGGGCAAGGTGAGCAGTTCTTC CASSLRRGQGEQFF TRBJ2-1 TRBD1 TRBV5-1 many
TGTGCCAGCAGCCTCGACAGGGCGAGCACAGATACGCAGTATTTT CASSLDRASTDTQYF TRBJ2-3 TRBD1 TRBV11-2 many
TGTGCCAGTAGTATGGGTTGGGACAGGGCCCAACGGACCCAGTACTTC CASSMGWDRAQRTQYF TRBJ2-5 TRBD1 TRBV19 many
TGTGCCAGCAGTTTAAAGAAGAACACTGAAGCTTTCTTT CASSLKKNTEAFF TRBJ1-1 - TRBV12-3/TRBV12-4 many
TGCGCCAGCAGCCGCGGCCCGGGATCTCGGAAACATAATGAAAAACTGTTTTTT CASSRGPGSRKHNEKLFF TRBJ1-4 - TRBV4-1 many
TGTGCCAGCAGCCAAGTTCTGGGAGATACGCAGTATTTT CASSQVLGDTQYF TRBJ2-3 - TRBV14 many
TGTGCCAGCAGCTTAGTAGTAGGGGGGATAGCCAAAAACATTCAGTACTTC CASSLVVGGIAKNIQYF TRBJ2-4 - TRBV7-2 many
TGTGCCAGCAGCTTAACGAGTGGGGTGGCCGGGGAGCTGTTTTTT CASSLTSGVAGELFF TRBJ2-2 - TRBV7-3 many
TGCAGTGCCCCGAGGCGCGGCGATGAGCAGTTCTTC CSAPRRGDEQFF TRBJ2-1 - TRBV20-1 many
TGTGCCAGCAGCCCTCGACAGGGCACCTACAATGAGCAGTTCTTC CASSPRQGTYNEQFF TRBJ2-1 TRBD1 TRBV25-1 many
TGTGCCTGGAGTGTCCACCGGGCTAGCGGGAGCGGTGAGACCCAGTACTTC CAWSVHRASGSGETQYF TRBJ2-5 TRBD2 TRBV30 many
TGTGCCAGCAGTGACGGGGGCACTGAAGCTTTCTTT CASSDGGTEAFF TRBJ1-1 - TRBV25-1 many
TGTGCCAGCAGTGATAGGCTAGCGGGCCTCAATGAGCAGTTCTTC CASSDRLAGLNEQFF TRBJ2-1 TRBD2 TRBV2 many
TGTGCCAGCAGTTATCGGGACTTGCCCTACAATGAGCAGTTCTTC CASSYRDLPYNEQFF TRBJ2-1 - TRBV27 many
TGTGCCAGCAGTTACTCCTATGAGGGGACTAGCGGCCGGTACGAGCAGTACTTC CASSYSYEGTSGRYEQYF TRBJ2-7 TRBD2 TRBV6-6 -
TGCAGTGCGGATCCGGGACCCAGTGGGGAGCAGTACTTC CSADPGPSGEQYF TRBJ2-7 - TRBV20-1 many
TGCAGTGCTAGAGCTTTCGGGGGCGATTCACCCCTCCACTTT CSARAFGGDSPLHF TRBJ1-6 - TRBV20-1 many
TGCAGCGTTGGTGGGGGGACAGGGGGCCGCGAGCAGTACTTC CSVGGGTGGREQYF TRBJ2-7 TRBD1 TRBV29-1 many
TGTGCCAGCAGCCCGTGGGGGGGAAGCACAGATACGCAGTATTTT CASSPWGGSTDTQYF TRBJ2-3 TRBD2 TRBV9 many
TGTGCCAGCAGCGTAGACGGGACTAGCGACAATGAGCAGTTCTTC CASSVDGTSDNEQFF TRBJ2-1 TRBD2 TRBV9 few
TGCAGCTCCGGGACAGGGGGCGGAGAGACCCAGTACTTC CSSGTGGGETQYF TRBJ2-5 TRBD1 TRBV29-1 many
TGTGCCAGCAGTGTGGGGGGGTACACTGAAGCTTTCTTT CASSVGGYTEAFF TRBJ1-1 - TRBV6-1 many
TGTGCCAGCAGCTTCGGGAGGGCTGTTAATCAGCCCCAGCATTTT CASSFGRAVNQPQHF TRBJ1-5 - TRBV5-6 many
TGTGCTAGTGGCCCGTCGGCTAGCTTGGCTGAGCAGTTCTTC CASGPSASLAEQFF TRBJ2-1 - TRBV12-5 many
TGCAGCACTGGACAGGGATTATACAATGAGCAGTTCTTC CSTGQGLYNEQFF TRBJ2-1 TRBD1 TRBV29-1 many
TGCGCCAGCAGCCCCCCAGTGGGGAAAGCTTTCTTT CASSPPVGKAFF TRBJ1-1 - TRBV4-1 many
TGCGCCAGCAGCTTGGAGAGGGGGATCACAGATACGCAGTATTTT CASSLERGITDTQYF TRBJ2-3 - TRBV5-1 many
TGTGCCAGCAGCCTGGTGGGGACTCCCCTCCACTTT CASSLVGTPLHF TRBJ1-6 - TRBV3-1 many
TGTGCCAGCAGCTCACTAGCGTCCTGGGAGACCCAGTACTTC CASSSLASWETQYF TRBJ2-5 TRBD2 TRBV14 many
TGTGCCAGCAGTGAAACAGGGAGGGTGGAGACCCAGTACTTC CASSETGRVETQYF TRBJ2-5 - TRBV2 many
TGCAGCGCCGCCGCCACAGCCCGGGAGACCCAGTACTTC CSAAATARETQYF TRBJ2-5 - TRBV29-1 many
TGCAGTGCTAGAGTATGGGGCTACGAGCAGTACTTC CSARVWGYEQYF TRBJ2-7 - TRBV20-1 many
TGCGCCAGCAGCCAGCCCGGGGGGCCCATCGGGGAGCTGTTTTTT CASSQPGGPIGELFF TRBJ2-2 - TRBV4-1 many
TGCAGCGTCGTGGGCCTTACCGAGTATGGCTACACCTTC CSVVGLTEYGYTF TRBJ1-2 - TRBV29-1 many
TGTGCCACTTCGACGGCGTCATCTAGCACAGATACGCAGTATTTT CATSTASSSTDTQYF TRBJ2-3 - TRBV10-3 many
TGTGCCAGCTCACCCATCTCCGGGGTGGTGGCTAACTATGGCTACACCTTC CASSPISGVVANYGYTF TRBJ1-2 - TRBV18 many
TGTGCCTGGAGGGATCCAGGGTGGGAGACCCAGTACTTC CAWRDPGWETQYF TRBJ2-5 - TRBV30 many
TGTGCCAGCTTCCGAAGCCTCGGGGGAGAGCCCCAGCATTTT CASFRSLGGEPQHF TRBJ1-5 - TRBV18 many
TGTGCCAGCAGTTACTCGAAGGCAGGTGAAAAACTGTTTTTT CASSYSKAGEKLFF TRBJ1-4 - TRBV6-6 many
TGTGCCAGCAGTGAGGGACTAGCGGGATACTACAATGAGCAGTTCTTC CASSEGLAGYYNEQFF TRBJ2-1 TRBD2 TRBV6-5 many
TGTGCCAGCAGCTTCAGAAACACTGAAGCTTTCTTT CASSFRNTEAFF TRBJ1-1 - TRBV7-8 many
TGTGCCAGCAGCACTATGCCGCAGGCGACCTCCTACGAGCAGTACTTC CASSTMPQATSYEQYF TRBJ2-7 - TRBV7-2 many
TGCAGTGCTGTCGACAGCCACCTTGGAAACACCATATATTTT CSAVDSHLGNTIYF TRBJ1-3 - TRBV20-1 many
TGTGCCAGCAGCTTACAGGATCAAGAGACCCAGTACTTC CASSLQDQETQYF TRBJ2-5 - TRBV13 few
TGTGCCAGCAGCTTAATGGGGGTAGCTAACTATGGCTACACCTTC CASSLMGVANYGYTF TRBJ1-2 - TRBV7-2 many
TGTGCCAGCAGTGATGAGGGGCGGGTGTACAATCAGCCCCAGCATTTT CASSDEGRVYNQPQHF TRBJ1-5 - TRBV2 many
TGTGCCAGTAGTATAGGGGTGGTCAATCAGCCCCAGCATTTT CASSIGVVNQPQHF TRBJ1-5 - TRBV19 few
TGTGCCAGCAGCCCCCGGGACTTTCAAGAGACCCAGTACTTC CASSPRDFQETQYF TRBJ2-5 - TRBV11-2 medium-sized
TGCGCCAGCAGCCAAGAGGGTAGCGGGGTCTTAGAGGAGCAGTACTTC CASSQEGSGVLEEQYF TRBJ2-7 TRBD2 TRBV4-3 many
TGTGCCAGCAGCCCTAATAGCGGCGACCCCCAGCATTTT CASSPNSGDPQHF TRBJ1-5 - TRBV14 many
TGCAGCGTCCGAGTCCCGGGTGAGCAGTACTTC CSVRVPGEQYF TRBJ2-7 - TRBV29-1 -